This entry is about one T cell receptor (beta chain). Measured with immunoSEQ multiplex PCR; TCRdb has only the in-frame clones, and not every one. This sample yields 240,000 or so clones, of which around 86% are seen a single time; about 3.1% belongs to the top ten. Trimming stripped 8 bases from V and 10 bases from J, with 15 bases between. The CDR3 runs 13 residues. The germline V gene encodes CDR1 MNHEY and CDR2 SMNVEV (reference sequence). These data are taken from a study of blood T cell repertoires in COVID-19. In the study overall: Samples representing acute and convalescent COVID-19 were sourced from the United States, Italy and Spain. Nucleic acid was either cDNA or gDNA, and it came from T cells, B-cell-depleted T cells, or PBMCs.

This receptor was taken from a woman aged 30 to 39 who had recovered from COVID-19. This rearrangement joins TRBV27 to TRBJ1-6; D gene ambiguous. The sequencing input was peripheral blood. CDR3 coding DNA: TGTGCCAGCGGAATTGGAGCGGGATCACCCCTCCACTTT. Amino acids: CASGIGAGSPLHF.